This T cell receptor (beta chain) appears in the sequencing data of a study of blood T cell repertoires in COVID-19. Study-wide context: There were acute and convalescent COVID-19 samples, and they came from the United States, Italy and Spain. Nucleic acid was either cDNA or gDNA, and it came from T cells, B-cell-depleted T cells, or PBMCs.

The CDR3 spans 14 residues. The V and J ends lost 4 bases and 2 bases respectively, with 9 bases between them. Germline loops: CDR1 ENHRY, CDR2 SYGVKD. Remarks on this clone: In the same sample, other DNA sequences code for this CDR3.

How the authors handled the data: Scientists estimated how many nucleated cells there were by amplifying reference gene primers. Profiling relied on immunoSEQ multiplex PCR, and the TCRdb table lists in-frame clones only, not all of them. V and J calls and clone size are those listed in that table; D and trimming were worked out from the DNA. The profile shows roughly 180,000 clones, around 87% of them singletons. Input material: PBMCs or T cells enriched from blood (not recorded which). The sequence derives from a woman in her twenties or thirties who had recovered from COVID-19. The V and J genes are TRBV10-3 and TRBJ1-3; weak D call: TRBD1 (5 bases). The CDR3 sequence: CAISAGGAGNTIYF. For the CDR3, the DNA is TGTGCCATCAGTGCGGGGGGGGCTGGAAACACCATATATTTT.